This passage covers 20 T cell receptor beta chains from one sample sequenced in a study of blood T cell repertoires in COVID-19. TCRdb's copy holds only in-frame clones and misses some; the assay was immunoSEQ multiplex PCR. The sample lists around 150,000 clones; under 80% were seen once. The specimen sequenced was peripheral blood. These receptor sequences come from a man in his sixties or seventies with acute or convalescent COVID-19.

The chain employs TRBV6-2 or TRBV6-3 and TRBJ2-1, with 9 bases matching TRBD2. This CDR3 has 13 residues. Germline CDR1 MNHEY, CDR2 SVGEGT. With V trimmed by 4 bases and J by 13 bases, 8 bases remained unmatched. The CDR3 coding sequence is TGTGCCAGCAGTTCCATATATAGCGGGAGTCAGTTCTTC. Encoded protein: CASSSIYSGSQFF.

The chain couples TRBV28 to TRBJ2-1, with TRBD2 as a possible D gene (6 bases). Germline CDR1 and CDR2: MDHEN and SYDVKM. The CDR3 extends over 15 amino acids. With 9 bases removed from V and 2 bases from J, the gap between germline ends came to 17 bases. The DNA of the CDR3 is TGTGCCAGTAGAACGGATGCGGGAACCTACAATGAGCAGTTCTTC. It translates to CASRTDAGTYNEQFF.

The DNA of the CDR3 is TGTGCCAGCAGGAATGACAGGGGAGAGACCCAGTACTTC. This sequence encodes CASRNDRGETQYF. The chain couples TRBV6-5 to TRBJ2-5, with TRBD1 identical over 8 bases. This CDR3 has 13 residues. Germline values: CDR1 MNHEY, CDR2 SVGAGI. Trimming took 6 bases from V and 4 from J; bases not matched to a gene: 4.

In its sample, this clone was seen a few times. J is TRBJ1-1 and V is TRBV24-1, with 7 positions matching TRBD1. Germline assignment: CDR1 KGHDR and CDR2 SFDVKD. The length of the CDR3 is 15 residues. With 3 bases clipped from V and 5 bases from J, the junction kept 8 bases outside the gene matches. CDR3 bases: TGTGCCACCAGTGATCCTCGGACAGGACGGACTGAAGCTTTCTTT. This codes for CATSDPRTGRTEAFF.

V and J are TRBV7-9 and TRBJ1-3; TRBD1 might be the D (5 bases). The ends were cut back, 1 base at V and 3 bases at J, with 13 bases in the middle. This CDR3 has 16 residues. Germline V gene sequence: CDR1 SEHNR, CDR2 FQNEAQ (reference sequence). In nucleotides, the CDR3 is TGTGCCAGCAGCTTAGGCCCCTCAGGGTATGGAAACACCATATATTTT. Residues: CASSLGPSGYGNTIYF.

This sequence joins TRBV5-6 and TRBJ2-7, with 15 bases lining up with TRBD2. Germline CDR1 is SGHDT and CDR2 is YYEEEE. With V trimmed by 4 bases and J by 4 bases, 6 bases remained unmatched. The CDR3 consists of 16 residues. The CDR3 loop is CASSRGLAGGPYEQYF. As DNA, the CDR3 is TGTGCCAGCAGCAGAGGACTAGCGGGAGGGCCGTACGAGCAGTACTTC. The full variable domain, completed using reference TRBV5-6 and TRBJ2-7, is DAGVTQSPTHLIKTRGQQVTLRCSPKSGHDTVSWYQQALGQGPQFIFQYYEEEERQRGNFPDRFSGHQFPNYSSELNVNALLLGDSALYLCASSRGLAGGPYEQYFGPGTRLTVT.

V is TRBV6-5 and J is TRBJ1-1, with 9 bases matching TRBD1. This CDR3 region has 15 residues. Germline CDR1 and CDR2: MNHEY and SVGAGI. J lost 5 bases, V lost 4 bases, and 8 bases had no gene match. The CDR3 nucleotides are TGTGCCAGCAGTTCACCGGGACAGGGAGGGACTGAAGCTTTCTTT. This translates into CASSSPGQGGTEAFF.

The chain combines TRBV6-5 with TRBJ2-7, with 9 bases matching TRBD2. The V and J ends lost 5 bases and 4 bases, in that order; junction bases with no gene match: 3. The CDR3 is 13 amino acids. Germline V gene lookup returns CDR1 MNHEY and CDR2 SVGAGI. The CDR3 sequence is CASSRTSAYEQYF. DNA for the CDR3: TGTGCCAGCAGTAGGACTAGCGCTTACGAGCAGTACTTC.

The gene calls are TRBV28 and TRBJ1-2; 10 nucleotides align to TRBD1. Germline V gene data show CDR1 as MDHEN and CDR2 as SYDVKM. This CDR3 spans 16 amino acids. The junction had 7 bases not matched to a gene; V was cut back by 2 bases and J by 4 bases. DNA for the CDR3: TGTGCCAGCAGTTTACCCGGGACAGGGGTTCTCTATGGCTACACCTTC. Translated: CASSLPGTGVLYGYTF.

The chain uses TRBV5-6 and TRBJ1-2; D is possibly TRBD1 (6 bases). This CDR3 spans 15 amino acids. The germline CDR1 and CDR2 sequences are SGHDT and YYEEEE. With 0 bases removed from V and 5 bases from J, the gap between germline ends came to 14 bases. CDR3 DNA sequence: TGTGCCAGCAGCTTGGAGGGGGTGAACCTGTATGGCTACACCTTC. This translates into CASSLEGVNLYGYTF.

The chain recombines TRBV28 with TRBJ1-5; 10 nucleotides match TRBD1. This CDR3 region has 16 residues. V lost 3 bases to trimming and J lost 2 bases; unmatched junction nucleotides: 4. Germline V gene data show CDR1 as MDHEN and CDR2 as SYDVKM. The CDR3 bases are TGTGCCAGCAGTTTTCTCGGGACAGGGGGCAATCAGCCCCAGCATTTT. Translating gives CASSFLGTGGNQPQHF.

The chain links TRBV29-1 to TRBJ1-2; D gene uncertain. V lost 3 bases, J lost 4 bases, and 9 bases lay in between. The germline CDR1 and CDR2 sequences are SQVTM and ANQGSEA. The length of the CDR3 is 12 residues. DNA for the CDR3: TGCAGCGTTGAGGTTACAGTCTATGGCTACACCTTC. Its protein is CSVEVTVYGYTF. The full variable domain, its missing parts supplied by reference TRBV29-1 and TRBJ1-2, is SAVISQKPSRDICQRGTSLTIQCQVDSQVTMMFWYRQQPGQSLTLIATANQGSEATYESGFVIDKFPISRPNLTFSTLTVSNMSPEDSSIYLCSVEVTVYGYTFGSGTRLTVV.

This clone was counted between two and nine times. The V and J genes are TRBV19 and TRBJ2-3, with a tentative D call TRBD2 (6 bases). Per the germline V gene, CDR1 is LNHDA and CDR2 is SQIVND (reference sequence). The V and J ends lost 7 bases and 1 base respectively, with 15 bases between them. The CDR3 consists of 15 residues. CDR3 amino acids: CASNGDSIRTDTQYF. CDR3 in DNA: TGTGCCAGTAACGGGGACTCAATTCGCACAGATACGCAGTATTTT.

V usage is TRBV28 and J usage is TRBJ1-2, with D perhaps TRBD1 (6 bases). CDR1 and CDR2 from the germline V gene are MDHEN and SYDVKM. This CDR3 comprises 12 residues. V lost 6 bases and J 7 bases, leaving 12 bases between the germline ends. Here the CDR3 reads CASRTGIGGYTF. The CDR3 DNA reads TGTGCCAGCAGGACAGGCATTGGTGGCTACACCTTC.

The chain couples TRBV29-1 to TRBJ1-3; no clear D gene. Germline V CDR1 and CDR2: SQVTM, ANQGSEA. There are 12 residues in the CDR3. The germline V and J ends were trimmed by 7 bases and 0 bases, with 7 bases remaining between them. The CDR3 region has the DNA TGCAGCGCGTCATCCTCTGGAAACACCATATATTTT. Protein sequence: CSASSSGNTIYF. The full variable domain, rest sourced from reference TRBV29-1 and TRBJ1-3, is SAVISQKPSRDICQRGTSLTIQCQVDSQVTMMFWYRQQPGQSLTLIATANQGSEATYESGFVIDKFPISRPNLTFSTLTVSNMSPEDSSIYLCSASSSGNTIYFGEGSWLTVV.

DNA for the CDR3: TGTGCCAGCAGCTCCGGTCCCGGAGGCACTGAAGCTTTCTTT. Its protein product is CASSSGPGGTEAFF. The genes are TRBV7-3 and TRBJ1-1, with D unresolved. This CDR3 has 14 amino acids. Germline-derived CDR1 and CDR2 are SGHTA and FQGTGA. V lost 4 bases to trimming and J lost 4 bases, with 13 bases between them.

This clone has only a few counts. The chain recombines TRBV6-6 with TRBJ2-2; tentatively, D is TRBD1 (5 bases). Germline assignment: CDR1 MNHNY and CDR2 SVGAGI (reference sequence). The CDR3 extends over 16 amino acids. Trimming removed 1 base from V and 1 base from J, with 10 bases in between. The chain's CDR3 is CASSYFDSRNTGELFF. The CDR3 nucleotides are TGTGCCAGCAGTTACTTTGACAGCAGGAACACCGGGGAGCTGTTTTTT.

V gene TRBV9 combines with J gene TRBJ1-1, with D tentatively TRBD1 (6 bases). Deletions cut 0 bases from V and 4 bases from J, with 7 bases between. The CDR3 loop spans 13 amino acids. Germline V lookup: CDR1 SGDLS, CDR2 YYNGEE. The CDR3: CASSVEDSTEAFF. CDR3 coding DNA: TGTGCCAGCAGCGTAGAGGACAGCACTGAAGCTTTCTTT.

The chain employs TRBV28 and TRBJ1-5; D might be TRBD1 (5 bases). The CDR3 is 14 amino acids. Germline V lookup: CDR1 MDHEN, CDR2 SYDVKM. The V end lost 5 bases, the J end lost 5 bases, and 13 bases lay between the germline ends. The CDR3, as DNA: TGTGCCAGCAGTGCCGGCGGGGACCATCAGCCCCAGCATTTT. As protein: CASSAGGDHQPQHF. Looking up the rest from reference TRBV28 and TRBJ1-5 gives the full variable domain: DVKVTQSSRYLVKRTGEKVFLECVQDMDHENMFWYRQDPGLGLRLIYFSYDVKMKEKGDIPEGYSVSREKKERFSLILESASTNQTSMYLCASSAGGDHQPQHFGDGTRLSIL.

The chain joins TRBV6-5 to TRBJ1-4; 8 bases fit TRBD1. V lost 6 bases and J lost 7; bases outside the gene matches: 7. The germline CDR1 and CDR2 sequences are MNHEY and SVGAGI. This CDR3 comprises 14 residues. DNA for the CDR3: TGTGCCAGCAGCGCCCGGACAGGGTTTGAAAAACTGTTTTTT. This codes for CASSARTGFEKLFF.